Listed below are T cell receptor beta chains from one sample, sequenced in a study of sequential checkpoint blockade in melanoma. TCRdb's table, derived via immunoSEQ multiplex PCR, lists solely in-frame clones and lacks some. The profile covers about 17,000 clones, with around 70% appearing a single time and around 24% taken by the ten largest. The sample in question was CD8+ T cells sorted from blood (inferred from file names), obtained from a patient given nivolumab and ipilimumab in sequence. These receptors came from a human donor with melanoma. The CDR3 runs from the conserved cysteine through the conserved F or W. The order of the fields is CDR3 length, D gene, V gene, J gene, clone size, CDR3 DNA, CDR3 protein. A D gene is named only where the DNA matches it firmly. A clone size is listed for some rows: how often the clone was seen (once, few, many), or a class if it is expanded.

length: 14; D: -; V: TRBV11-2; J: TRBJ1-6; size: -; DNA: TGTGCCAGCAGCTTCCCGCAGGGTAATTCACCCCTCCACTTT; CDR3: CASSFPQGNSPLHF
length: 13; D: -; V: TRBV9; J: TRBJ2-2; size: -; DNA: TGTGCCAGCAGCGCCACACAGACCGGGGAGCTGTTTTTT; CDR3: CASSATQTGELFF
length: 16; D: -; V: TRBV7-3; J: TRBJ1-1; size: -; DNA: TGTGCCAGCAGCTTAGGCAACGGGGTTATGAACACTGAAGCTTTCTTT; CDR3: CASSLGNGVMNTEAFF
length: 14; D: -; V: TRBV7-9; J: TRBJ2-4; size: few; DNA: TGTGCCAGCAGCTCAGACAGGGCCAAAAACATTCAGTACTTC; CDR3: CASSSDRAKNIQYF
length: 14; D: -; V: TRBV5-6; J: TRBJ2-1; size: -; DNA: TGTGCCAGCAGCTTGGCGACTGGCTACAATGAGCAGTTCTTC; CDR3: CASSLATGYNEQFF
length: 17; D: TRBD2; V: TRBV27; J: TRBJ2-1; size: -; DNA: TGTGCCAGCAGTTTATCAACTAGCGGGGGGGCATACAATGAGCAGTTCTTC; CDR3: CASSLSTSGGAYNEQFF
length: 13; D: -; V: TRBV6-5; J: TRBJ2-3; size: -; DNA: TGTGCCAGCAGTTACTCTCACACAGATACGCAGTATTTT; CDR3: CASSYSHTDTQYF
length: 14; D: -; V: TRBV12-2; J: TRBJ2-5; size: few; DNA: TGTGCAAGTCGCCCCCCCGTTCTTGCGGAGACCCAGTACTTC; CDR3: CASRPPVLAETQYF
length: 13; D: TRBD1; V: TRBV11-2; J: TRBJ2-7; size: -; DNA: TGTGCCAGCAGCACCGGGACAGCCTACGAGCAGTACTTC; CDR3: CASSTGTAYEQYF
length: 14; D: -; V: TRBV7-2; J: TRBJ2-7; size: -; DNA: TGTGCCAGCAGCTTAGCGGGGAGCTCCTACGAGCAGTACTTC; CDR3: CASSLAGSSYEQYF
length: 14; D: -; V: TRBV27; J: TRBJ1-5; size: -; DNA: TGTGCCAGCAGTCGCAGGGGCTCCAATCAGCCCCAGCATTTT; CDR3: CASSRRGSNQPQHF
length: 13; D: -; V: TRBV13; J: TRBJ2-7; size: few; DNA: TGTGCCAGCGGACTCAGGGGTACCTACGAGCAGTACTTC; CDR3: CASGLRGTYEQYF
length: 15; D: -; V: TRBV9; J: TRBJ2-3; size: -; DNA: TGTGCCAGCAGCGAGGGCGGGGCCACAGAGGATACGCAGTATTTT; CDR3: CASSEGGATEDTQYF
length: 15; D: -; V: TRBV9; J: TRBJ2-2; size: -; DNA: TGTGCCAGCAGCGTAGGTGGCACCGACACCGGGGAGCTGTTTTTT; CDR3: CASSVGGTDTGELFF
length: 14; D: TRBD1; V: TRBV11-2; J: TRBJ1-1; size: -; DNA: TGTGCCAGCAGCCGCGCCGGGACAGGGCCTGAAGCTTTCTTT; CDR3: CASSRAGTGPEAFF
length: 12; D: -; V: TRBV4-1; J: TRBJ2-2; size: -; DNA: TGCGCCAGCAGCCCAAACACCGGGGAGCTGTTTTTT; CDR3: CASSPNTGELFF
length: 14; D: TRBD1; V: TRBV5-5; J: TRBJ1-1; size: -; DNA: TGTGCCAGCAGCCTCACAGGGGGCGACGCTGAAGCTTTCTTT; CDR3: CASSLTGGDAEAFF
length: 15; D: TRBD1; V: TRBV4-1; J: TRBJ1-6; size: -; DNA: TGCGCCAGCAGCCAATGGACAGGTCCGGATTCACCCCTCCACTTT; CDR3: CASSQWTGPDSPLHF
length: 13; D: -; V: TRBV6-1; J: TRBJ1-4; size: few; DNA: TGTGCCAGCATCGGACTGCTACGGGAAAAACTGTTTTTT; CDR3: CASIGLLREKLFF
length: 16; D: TRBD1; V: TRBV4-3; J: TRBJ2-3; size: -; DNA: TGCGCCAGCAGCCAAGGGGACAGGGGGTACACAGATACGCAGTATTTT; CDR3: CASSQGDRGYTDTQYF
length: 17; D: -; V: TRBV4-3; J: TRBJ2-3; size: -; DNA: TGCGCCAGCAGCCAAGATTGGGGTGGGGCCCCCACAGATACGCAGTATTTT; CDR3: CASSQDWGGAPTDTQYF
length: 13; D: TRBD1; V: TRBV6-5; J: TRBJ2-5; size: -; DNA: TGTGCCAGCAGGTCGACAGGGCAAGAGACCCAGTACTTC; CDR3: CASRSTGQETQYF
length: 16; D: TRBD1; V: TRBV5-4; J: TRBJ1-2; size: -; DNA: TGTGCCAGCAGCTTGGGGATGGGGACAGCCATCTATGGCTACACCTTC; CDR3: CASSLGMGTAIYGYTF
length: 15; D: TRBD2; V: TRBV5-1; J: TRBJ2-1; size: -; DNA: TGCGCCAGCAGCTTTAGACTAGCGCCATACAATGAGCAGTTCTTC; CDR3: CASSFRLAPYNEQFF
length: 16; D: -; V: TRBV27; J: TRBJ1-2; size: few; DNA: -; CDR3: CASSFSHSVRGGGYTF
length: 14; D: TRBD1; V: TRBV5-1; J: TRBJ2-1; size: -; DNA: TGCGCCAGCAGCCTCCGGGACAGGGTACATGAGCAGTTCTTC; CDR3: CASSLRDRVHEQFF
length: 14; D: TRBD1; V: TRBV2; J: TRBJ2-4; size: few; DNA: TGTGCCAGCTGGGGGGACAGGGTTAAAAACATTCAGTACTTC; CDR3: CASWGDRVKNIQYF
length: 14; D: TRBD1; V: TRBV25-1; J: TRBJ1-1; size: -; DNA: TGTGCCAGCAGTGTCACAGGGGGGAACACTGAAGCTTTCTTT; CDR3: CASSVTGGNTEAFF
length: 15; D: -; V: TRBV5-4; J: TRBJ2-1; size: -; DNA: TGTGCCAGCAGCCTAGTCGGCGCCTCTTACAATGAGCAGTTCTTC; CDR3: CASSLVGASYNEQFF
length: 15; D: TRBD2; V: TRBV6-6; J: TRBJ2-7; size: -; DNA: TGTGCCAGCAGTTCCTCTAGCGGGGGTATCTACGAGCAGTACTTC; CDR3: CASSSSSGGIYEQYF
length: 14; D: -; V: TRBV5-1; J: TRBJ1-1; size: -; DNA: TGCGCCAGCAGCTTTTGGACTGGCGGGCCTGAAGCTTTCTTT; CDR3: CASSFWTGGPEAFF
length: 17; D: -; V: TRBV5-6; J: TRBJ1-2; size: -; DNA: TGTGCCAGCAGTTACCCCCAGGGTGAAATGAAGAACTATGGCTACACCTTC; CDR3: CASSYPQGEMKNYGYTF
length: 15; D: TRBD2; V: TRBV7-7; J: TRBJ2-1; size: -; DNA: TGTGCCAGCAGCTTGGCGGGGGGCGGAACCAATGAGCAGTTCTTC; CDR3: CASSLAGGGTNEQFF
length: 12; D: -; V: TRBV6-6; J: TRBJ2-1; size: once; DNA: TGTGCCAGCAGTTATCTGTCGGATGAGCAGTTCTTC; CDR3: CASSYLSDEQFF
length: 14; D: -; V: TRBV19; J: TRBJ1-5; size: -; DNA: TGTGCCAGTAGTGAATGGTTACTCAATCAGCCCCAGCATTTT; CDR3: CASSEWLLNQPQHF
length: 13; D: -; V: TRBV19; J: TRBJ1-1; size: few; DNA: TGTGCCAGTAGTATAGTGGCAGGGATTGAAGCTTTCTTT; CDR3: CASSIVAGIEAFF
length: 16; D: -; V: TRBV6-4; J: TRBJ2-6; size: -; DNA: TGTGCCAGCAGTGACTCGTCGGTTTCTGGGGCCAACGTCCTGACTTTC; CDR3: CASSDSSVSGANVLTF
length: 13; D: -; V: TRBV4-1; J: TRBJ2-7; size: -; DNA: TGCGCCAGCAGCCAAGCGAGAGGCGGCGAGCAGTACTTC; CDR3: CASSQARGGEQYF
length: 12; D: -; V: TRBV6-1; J: TRBJ1-1; size: -; DNA: TGTGCCAGCGGCCGTCTGAACACTGAAGCTTTCTTT; CDR3: CASGRLNTEAFF
length: 13; D: -; V: TRBV6-1; J: TRBJ1-1; size: -; DNA: TGTGCCAGCAGCTGGGGGGGCGGCACTGAAGCTTTCTTT; CDR3: CASSWGGGTEAFF
length: 15; D: -; V: TRBV7-8; J: TRBJ2-3; size: few; DNA: TGTGCCAGCAGCTTAGACCTAGCGACCACAGATACGCAGTATTTT; CDR3: CASSLDLATTDTQYF
length: 14; D: -; V: TRBV9; J: TRBJ2-3; size: -; DNA: TGTGCCAGCAGCGTATCAGGGATAGCAGATACGCAGTATTTT; CDR3: CASSVSGIADTQYF
length: 16; D: -; V: TRBV7-9; J: TRBJ2-1; size: once; DNA: TGTGCCAGCAGCGTTAGCGAGGGGGGGAACTACAATGAGCAGTTCTTC; CDR3: CASSVSEGGNYNEQFF
length: 14; D: TRBD2; V: TRBV9; J: TRBJ2-1; size: -; DNA: TGTGCCAGCAGTCTAGCGGGGCGCGGGGTTGAGCAGTTCTTC; CDR3: CASSLAGRGVEQFF
length: 16; D: -; V: TRBV2; J: TRBJ2-7; size: once; DNA: TGTGCCAGCAGTGAGGAGGGGGCGGGACCCTATCACGAGCAGTACTTC; CDR3: CASSEEGAGPYHEQYF
length: 16; D: TRBD1; V: TRBV4-3; J: TRBJ1-6; size: once; DNA: TGCGCCAGCAGCCAAGGACAGGGAATCTATAATTCACCCCTCCACTTT; CDR3: CASSQGQGIYNSPLHF
length: 11; D: -; V: TRBV2; J: TRBJ2-1; size: -; DNA: TGTGCCGGCGGCTCCTACAATGAGCAGTTCTTC; CDR3: CAGGSYNEQFF
length: 15; D: -; V: TRBV4-3; J: TRBJ1-1; size: once; DNA: TGCGCCAGCAGCCAAGATAGGGGGATAGGGACTGAAGCTTTCTTT; CDR3: CASSQDRGIGTEAFF
length: 16; D: TRBD1; V: TRBV7-8; J: TRBJ1-5; size: many; DNA: TGTGCCAGCAGCCGTCGACAGGGATATAGCAATCAGCCCCAGCATTTT; CDR3: CASSRRQGYSNQPQHF